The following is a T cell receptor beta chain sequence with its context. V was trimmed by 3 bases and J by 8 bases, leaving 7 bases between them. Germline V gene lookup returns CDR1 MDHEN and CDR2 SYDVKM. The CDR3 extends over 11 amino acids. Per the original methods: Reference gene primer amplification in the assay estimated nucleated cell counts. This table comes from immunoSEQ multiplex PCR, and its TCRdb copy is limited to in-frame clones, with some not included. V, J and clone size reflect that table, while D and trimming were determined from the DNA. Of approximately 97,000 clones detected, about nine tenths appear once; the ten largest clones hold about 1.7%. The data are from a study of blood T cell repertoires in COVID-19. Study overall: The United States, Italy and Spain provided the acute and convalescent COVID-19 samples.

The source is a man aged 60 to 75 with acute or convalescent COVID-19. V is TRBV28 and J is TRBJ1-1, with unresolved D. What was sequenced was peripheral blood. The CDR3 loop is CASSFHLEAFF. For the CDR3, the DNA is TGTGCCAGCAGTTTCCATTTGGAAGCTTTCTTT. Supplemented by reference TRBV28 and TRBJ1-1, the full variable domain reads DVKVTQSSRYLVKRTGEKVFLECVQDMDHENMFWYRQDPGLGLRLIYFSYDVKMKEKGDIPEGYSVSREKKERFSLILESASTNQTSMYLCASSFHLEAFFGQGTRLTVV.